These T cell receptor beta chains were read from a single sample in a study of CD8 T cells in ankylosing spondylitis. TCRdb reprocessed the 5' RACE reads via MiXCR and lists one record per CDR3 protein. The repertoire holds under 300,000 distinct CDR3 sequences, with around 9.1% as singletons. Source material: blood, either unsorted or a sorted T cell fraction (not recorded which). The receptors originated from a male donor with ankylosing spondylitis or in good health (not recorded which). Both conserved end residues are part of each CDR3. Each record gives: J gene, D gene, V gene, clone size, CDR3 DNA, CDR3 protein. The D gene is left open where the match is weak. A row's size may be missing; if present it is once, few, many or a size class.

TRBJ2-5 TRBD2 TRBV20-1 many TGCAGTGCTGGTCCCGGGACTATGGAGACCCAGTACTTC CSAGPGTMETQYF
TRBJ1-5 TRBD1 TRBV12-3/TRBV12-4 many TGTGCCAGCACCGACGGACAGGGAGGCAATCAGCCCCAGCATTTT CASTDGQGGNQPQHF
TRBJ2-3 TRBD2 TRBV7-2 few TGTGCCAGCAGCCTCCTAGCGGGAGGTTACACAGATACGCAGTATTTT CASSLLAGGYTDTQYF
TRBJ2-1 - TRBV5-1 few TGCGCCAGCAGCCCCGGGACAGAGATCTTCTCCGGGGGTGAGCAGTTCTTC CASSPGTEIFSGGEQFF
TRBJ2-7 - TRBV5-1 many TGCGCCAGCAGCCCGGATTTCTACGAGCAGTACTTC CASSPDFYEQYF
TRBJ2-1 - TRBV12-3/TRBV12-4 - TGTGCCAGCAGTTCGGACAGCGCCGGCCTTGGTGGGCAGTTCTTC CASSSDSAGLGGQFF
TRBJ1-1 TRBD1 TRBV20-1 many TGCAGTGCAGATGCCTGGGACAGTTTCACTGAAGCTTTCTTT CSADAWDSFTEAFF
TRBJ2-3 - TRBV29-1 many TGCAGCGCAGGGACATCTAGGTCGTCTATCACAGATACGCAGTATTTT CSAGTSRSSITDTQYF
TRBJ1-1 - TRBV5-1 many TGCGCCAGCAGCTTGAGGGGGAGAACTGAAGCTTTCTTT CASSLRGRTEAFF
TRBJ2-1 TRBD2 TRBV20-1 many TGCAGTGCTAGACTCCCTATGAGCGGGAAATGGGAGGAGCAGTTCTTC CSARLPMSGKWEEQFF
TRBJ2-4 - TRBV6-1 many TGTGCCAGCAGTCCGTCCCGTCCTTGGGGGGACAAAAACATTCAGTACTTC CASSPSRPWGDKNIQYF
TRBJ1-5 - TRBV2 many TGTGCCAGCAGTTACCAGGGGAATCAGCCCCAGCATTTT CASSYQGNQPQHF
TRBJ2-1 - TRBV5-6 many TGTGCCAGCAGCTTTGGAGACTTTTACAATGAGCAGTTCTTC CASSFGDFYNEQFF
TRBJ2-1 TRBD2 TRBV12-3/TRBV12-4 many TGTGCCAGCAGTCTAACCCCCCGGCGGGGGGGCTACAATGAGCAGTTCTTC CASSLTPRRGGYNEQFF
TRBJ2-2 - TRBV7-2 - TGTGCCAGCAGCTTAGCAAAGGCGAACACCGGGGAGCTGTTTTTT CASSLAKANTGELFF
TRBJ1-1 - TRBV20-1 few TGCAGTGCTAGAGACCCCCGCCGGGTGACTGAAGCTTTCTTT CSARDPRRVTEAFF
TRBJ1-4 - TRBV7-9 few TGTGCCAGCAGCTTAGCGCGTTCTTTGGGGGAAAAACTGTTTTTT CASSLARSLGEKLFF
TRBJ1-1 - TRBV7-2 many TGTGCCAGCAGAATAACCAGGGATGTCGGGACTGAAGCTTTCTTT CASRITRDVGTEAFF
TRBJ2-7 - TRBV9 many TGTGCCAGCAGCGTAGTATCCTCGTTAATGGGGGAGCAGTACTTC CASSVVSSLMGEQYF
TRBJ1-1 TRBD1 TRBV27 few TGTGCCAGCAGGCCGACAGGGGACACTGAAGCTTTCTTT CASRPTGDTEAFF
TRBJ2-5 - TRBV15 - TGTGCCACCACCTTCCAGGGCGAAGAGACCCAGTACTTC CATTFQGEETQYF
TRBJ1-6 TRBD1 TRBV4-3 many TGCGCCAGCAGCCAAGTGACAGGGGGTTCACCCCTCCACTTT CASSQVTGGSPLHF
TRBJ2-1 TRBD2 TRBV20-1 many TGCAGTGCCCCATTAGCGGGAGCCTCCTACAATGAGCAGTTCTTC CSAPLAGASYNEQFF
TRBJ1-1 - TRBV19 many TGTGCCAGTAGTAGACCGGAGAACACTGAAGCTTTCTTT CASSRPENTEAFF
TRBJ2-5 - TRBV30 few TGTGCCTGGAGTGTAGGCAGCCAAGAGACCCAGTACTTC CAWSVGSQETQYF
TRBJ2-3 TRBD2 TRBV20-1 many TGCAGTGCTAGACTAGCGGGTTACACAGATACGCAGTATTTT CSARLAGYTDTQYF
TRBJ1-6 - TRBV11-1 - TGTGCCAGCAGCTTAGCGGGGAGGGCTAGCTCCTATAATTCACCCCTCCACTTT CASSLAGRASSYNSPLHF
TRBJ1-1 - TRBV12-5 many TGTGCTAGTGGGGTGGGGGGAGGTGGCACTGAAGCTTTCTTT CASGVGGGGTEAFF
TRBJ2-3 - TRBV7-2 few TGTGCCAGCAGCGCTTCCCCGACGGCTAGCACAGATACGCAGTATTTT CASSASPTASTDTQYF
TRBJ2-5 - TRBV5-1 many TGCGCCAGCAGCAGCGCAGGGGCAGCTCAGGAGACCCAGTACTTC CASSSAGAAQETQYF
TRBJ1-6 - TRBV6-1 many TGTGCCAGCAGCCCCCGTAGCAGGACCGGGAATTCACCCCTCCACTTT CASSPRSRTGNSPLHF
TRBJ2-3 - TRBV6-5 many TGTGCCAGCAGTAAAGACACCGATACGCAGTATTTT CASSKDTDTQYF
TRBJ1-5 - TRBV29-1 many TGCAGCGTCACCCAGGGAAGCAATCAGCCCCAGCATTTT CSVTQGSNQPQHF
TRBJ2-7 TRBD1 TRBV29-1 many TGCAGCGTTGAAAGATCCGGGACAGGGGAGTACGAGCAGTACTTC CSVERSGTGEYEQYF
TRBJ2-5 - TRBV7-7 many TGTGCTAGCAGCTTATCAGGGATCGAGACCCAGTACTTC CASSLSGIETQYF
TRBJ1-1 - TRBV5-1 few TGCGCCAGCAGCTTGGCGGCGCACACTGAAGCTTTCTTT CASSLAAHTEAFF
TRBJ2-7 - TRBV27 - TGTGCCAGCAGGGGCTTGGACAGAAATAACGAGCAGTACTTC CASRGLDRNNEQYF
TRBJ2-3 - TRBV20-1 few TGCAGTGCTTTCCAGGTGGATACGCAGTATTTT CSAFQVDTQYF
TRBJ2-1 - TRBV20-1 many TGCAGTGCTAGAGTACGGGGCTCCTACAATGAGCAGTTCTTC CSARVRGSYNEQFF
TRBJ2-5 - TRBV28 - TGTGCCACCCTGGGGGAGACCCAGTACTTC CATLGETQYF
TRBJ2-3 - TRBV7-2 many TGTGCCAGCAGCCCACAGGATACGCAGTATTTT CASSPQDTQYF
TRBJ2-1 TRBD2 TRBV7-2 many TGTGCCAGCAGCTTAGGGATAGCGGGGAGCAATGAGCAGTTCTTC CASSLGIAGSNEQFF
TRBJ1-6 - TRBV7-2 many TGTGCCAGCAGCTGGGACGCCTCACCCCTCCACTTT CASSWDASPLHF
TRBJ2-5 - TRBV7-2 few TGTGCCAGCAGCTTAGGCTCCAGCGGAGGGACCCAGTACTTC CASSLGSSGGTQYF
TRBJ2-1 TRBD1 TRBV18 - TGTGCCAGCTCACCTCGACAGGGGTCTGACAATGAGCAGTTCTTC CASSPRQGSDNEQFF
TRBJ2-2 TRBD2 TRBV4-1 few TGCGCCAGCAGCCAAGCGGGACTAGCGGGAGGGCCAAGCACCGGGGAGCTGTTTTTT CASSQAGLAGGPSTGELFF
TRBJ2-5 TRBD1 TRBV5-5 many TGTGCCAGCAGCAGACAGGGGGCAGAGACCCAGTACTTC CASSRQGAETQYF
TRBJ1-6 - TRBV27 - TGTGCCAGCAGTTTGCTGAATGTTGGGAATTCACCCCTCCACTTT CASSLLNVGNSPLHF
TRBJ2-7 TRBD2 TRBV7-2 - TGTGCCAGCAGTGGACTAGCGGGCGGCTGGGAGCAGTACTTC CASSGLAGGWEQYF
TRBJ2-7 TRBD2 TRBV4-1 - TGCGCCAGCAGCCCCCTTTATGGGGGGGAGACTAGAGACTACGAGCAGTACTTC CASSPLYGGETRDYEQYF
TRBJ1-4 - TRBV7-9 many TGTGCCAGCAGCCCGGACAGTCGAGAAAAACTGTTTTTT CASSPDSREKLFF
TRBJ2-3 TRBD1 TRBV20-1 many TGCAGTGCTAGAGAATGGGACAGGGACCTTGCAGATACGCAGTATTTT CSAREWDRDLADTQYF
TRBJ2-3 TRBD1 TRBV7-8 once TGTGCCAGCAGCTTAGCGTTGACAGGGGATGGGACAGATACGCAGTATTTT CASSLALTGDGTDTQYF
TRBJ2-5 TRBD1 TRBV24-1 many TGTGCCACCAGTTCGACAGGGGGCATGGAGACCCAGTACTTC CATSSTGGMETQYF
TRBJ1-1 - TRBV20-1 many TGCAGTGCTAGAGATCAAGGGAGGGAAAACACTGAAGCTTTCTTT CSARDQGRENTEAFF
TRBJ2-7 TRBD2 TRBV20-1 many TGCAGTGCTTCCCCCGGAGTAGCGGGGGTAAGGGAGCAGTACTTC CSASPGVAGVREQYF
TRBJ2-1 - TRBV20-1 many TGCAGTGCTAGTTCCCCCAGCGCCTACAATGAGCAGTTCTTC CSASSPSAYNEQFF